This entry features one T cell receptor (beta chain) sequence. Its antigen is not yet known. Per-base qualities were not stored, and no clone one base away is much larger. CDR1 and CDR2, looked up from the germline V gene, are SNHLY and FYNNEI. Taken from cysteine to phenylalanine, the CDR3 has 14 residues. CDR3 DNA is the only sequence kept; it has 42 bases, read in frame from the first base. V was cut back by 7 bases and J by 4 bases, leaving a gap of 13 bases between them. The CDR3 regions of human TCRbeta chains were analyzed by immunosequencing. As for the authors' bioinformatics: TCRs in the repertoires were matched against a reference library of SARS-CoV-2-specific TCRs that had been generated with the MIRA antigen-specificity platform. Breadth was defined as the fraction of unique TCRs that were SARS-CoV-2-associated. Depth was defined as the fraction of total T cells that were SARS-CoV-2-associated. Each spike-specific TCR was assigned to its reactive spike region and to a CD4 or CD8 class using the MIRA data. Log10-transformed breadth and depth values were compared by one-way ANOVA with Sidak's multiple comparisons tests. This is the immuneACCESS table as TCRdb keeps it, with only in-frame sequences that have V and J called. A part of the clones is gone; compared with another copy, unresolved V genes explain less than half, and the rest is unexplained. V and J calls plus clone size are reproduced from that table; the DNA served to infer D and trimming. Across this sample there are more than 110,000 clones, with approximately 90% seen only once. The ten top clones hold around 3.1% of the sample.

This specimen's time point label, interpreted: about 28 days (+/-7) after the second vaccine dose. AZD1222 recipients whose second dose came at about 4 weeks and those whose second dose came at about 12 weeks were combined into one group, since spike-specific TCR depth and breadth did not differ between the two schedules. Vaccinee samples came from UK trials COV001 and COV002, including a single-blind randomized controlled phase 2/3 trial of AZD1222 (ChAdOx1 nCoV-19) in healthy adults. For TCRbeta chain sequencing, PBMC samples were collected from trial participants at day 0 and at day 28 after the second dose. This sample is part of a study of T cell responses to AZD1222 COVID-19 vaccine (dated by TCRdb to the early 2020s). About the full investigation: TCR sequencing covered fewer than 250 trial participants: 200 to 210 given two doses of AZD1222 and approximately 26 given two doses of MenACWY control vaccine. Trial participants were enrolled into age subgroups of 18-55, 56-69 and 70-plus years, which contained 148, 28 and 57 TCR-sequenced participants, respectively. What the authors observed across the whole study: Because no samples from the day 14 peak response were available, repertoires could be characterized only after the peak T cell response. CD4 TCRs associated with the vaccine covered the entire spike protein, and the dominant responses were in regions 160-218 and 743-854. The 56-69-year group was small, and its depth increase did not reach significance, likely because of low power. Conclusions about previously exposed vaccinees were limited because only five to seven AZD1222 recipients were SARS-CoV-2 seropositive at baseline. After two AZD1222 doses, spike-specific TCR breadth and depth were significantly higher than at day 0 and than in MenACWY recipients. Most participants were white British and females outnumbered males, and the authors suggested that clonal diversity may have been underestimated. Nearly half of unique spike-specific TCRs reportedly recognized epitopes outside regions mutated in the B.1.351 and B.1.1.7 variants.

The receptor comes from an adult who received the AZD1222 COVID-19 vaccine. Recombination connected TRBV2 to TRBJ2-2; confidence is insufficient to name the D gene. Sample: peripheral blood, taken 28 days after the second AZD1222 dose. The CDR3 protein sequence reads: CASTTSPSTGELFF. The nucleotides read TGTGCCAGCACGACTTCACCAAGCACCGGGGAGCTGTTTTTT. The full variable domain, completed from the reference TRBV2 and TRBJ2-2 proteins outside the CDR3, reads EPEVTQTPSHQVTQMGQEVILRCVPISNHLYFYWYRQILGQKVEFLVSFYNNEISEKSEIFDDQFSVERPDGSNFTLKIRSTKLEDSAMYFCASTTSPSTGELFFGEGSRLTVL.